The clone carrying this T cell receptor beta chain is medium-sized by share. Assay used: immunoSEQ multiplex PCR; TCRdb lists only in-frame clones, some missing. The repertoire holds a few hundred clones, with about 20% as singletons. The sample originates from a study of sequential checkpoint blockade in melanoma. At the level of the study: DNA from 91 pretreatment tumor samples underwent TCRβ immunosequencing. After nivolumab or ipilimumab alone, about 22 patients had week-13 rebiopsies.

V lost 5 bases to trimming and J lost 2 bases, with 17 bases between them. This CDR3 has 16 residues. CDR1 is SGHNT and CDR2 is YENEEA in the germline V gene. The treatment here: randomized to nivolumab then ipilimumab (arm A) or the reverse (arm B). No patient had prior DNA-damaging chemotherapy. This TCR was sampled from a human donor with melanoma. The chain is built from TRBV11-3 and TRBJ2-3; D is unresolved. The sequences come from tumor tissue (inferred from file names), collected from a patient given nivolumab and ipilimumab in sequence. The CDR3 coding sequence is TGTGCCAGCAGCCAGGAGTGGAGAGCATTCACAGATACGCAGTATTTT. Its protein is CASSQEWRAFTDTQYF.